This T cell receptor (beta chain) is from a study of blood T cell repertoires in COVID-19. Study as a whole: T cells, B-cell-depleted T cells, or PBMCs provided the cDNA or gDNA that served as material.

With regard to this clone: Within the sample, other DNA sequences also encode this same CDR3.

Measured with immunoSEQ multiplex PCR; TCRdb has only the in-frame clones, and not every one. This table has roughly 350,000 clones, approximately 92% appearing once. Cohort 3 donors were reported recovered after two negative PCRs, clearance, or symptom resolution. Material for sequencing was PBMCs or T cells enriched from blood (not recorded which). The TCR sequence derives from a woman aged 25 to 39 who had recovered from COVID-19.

CDR3 nucleotides: TGTGCCAGCTCTCCCAGACAGGGTTACGAGCAGTACTTC. Translated, it gives CASSPRQGYEQYF. J is TRBJ2-7 and V is TRBV18; TRBD1 agrees at 7 bases. This CDR3 has 13 amino acids. Losses at the gene ends were 6 bases for V and 4 bases for J; bases not matched to a gene: 6. Germline V gene data show CDR1 as KGHSH and CDR2 as LQKENI.